The entry below describes one TCR beta chain. Libraries were prepared by immunoSEQ multiplex PCR; TCRdb keeps only in-frame clonotypes and omits some of them. The top ten hold 2.5% to 3.5% of the sample, which has 3,500 to 5,500 clones, around 90% seen once. The data belong to a study of chemoradiotherapy in HPV16-positive cancers. The sequence was collected from a human donor with HPV-associated anogenital cancer. Sampling was conducted from a patient who underwent chemoradiotherapy.

This chain's CDR3 is CAWNIIGRPGNTIYF. CDR3 nucleotides: TGTGCCTGGAATATTATTGGGAGACCTGGAAACACCATATATTTT. The chain links TRBV30 to TRBJ1-3; D remains unclear. The germline CDR1 and CDR2 sequences are GTSNPN and SVGIG (reference sequence). Trimming pared 4 bases from V and 2 bases from J, leaving 15 bases between. The CDR3 is 15 residues long.